This TCR beta chain was captured by sequencing in a study of blood T cell repertoires in COVID-19. Looking at the study overall: The samples span acute and convalescent COVID-19 from the United States, Italy and Spain. PBMCs, B-cell-depleted T cells, or T cells were the source of the cDNA or gDNA that made up the material.

CDR1 is KGHSH and CDR2 is LQKENI in the germline V gene. Deletions cut 5 bases from V and 3 bases from J, with 11 bases between. There are 13 residues in the CDR3. In the authors' workflow: Cell counts per sample came from amplifying reference gene primers. Only in-frame clones appear in the TCRdb table, and some are missing; sequencing was by immunoSEQ multiplex PCR. That table supplies the V and J calls and clone size; D and trimming were determined from the DNA. The sample carries fewer than 300,000 clones, less than 85% recorded once. This clonotype was sampled from a woman under 30 with acute or convalescent COVID-19. The sequenced sample was peripheral blood. The rearrangement joins TRBV18 to TRBJ2-7, with D perhaps matching TRBD1 (5 bases). The CDR3: CASSKDKSYEQYF. The DNA of the CDR3 is TGTGCCAGCTCAAAGGACAAGAGCTACGAGCAGTACTTC.